The rows below give T cell receptor beta chains drawn from one sample of a study of T cell responses to AZD1222 COVID-19 vaccine. Assay: immunoSEQ multiplex PCR; the TCRdb copy retains only in-frame clones and omits some. The data hold 90,000 to 150,000 clones, with less than 90% observed a single time. The sample consisted of peripheral blood, taken on day 0 of AZD1222 vaccination. Source of these receptors: an adult in good health. Both conserved end residues are part of each CDR3. The D gene is left open where the match is weak. The size entry is marked missing in some rows and otherwise reads once, few, many or a size class.

D | J | size | V | CDR3 | DNA
- | TRBJ1-2 | - | TRBV28 | CASTTLGGGTGYTF | TGTGCCAGCACCACCTTGGGTGGGGGGACGGGCTACACCTTC
- | TRBJ2-2 | once | TRBV7-8 | CASSSQGGWANTGELFF | TGTGCCAGCAGCTCGCAGGGTGGTTGGGCGAACACCGGGGAGCTGTTTTTT
- | TRBJ1-5 | - | TRBV2 | CASSERNQPQHF | TGTGCCAGCAGTGAACGGAATCAGCCCCAGCATTTT
- | TRBJ2-1 | - | TRBV15 | CATSERSEQFF | TGTGCCACCAGCGAGAGGAGTGAGCAGTTCTTC
- | TRBJ1-1 | - | TRBV13 | CASSLGAQKNTEAFF | TGTGCCAGCAGCTTAGGAGCCCAGAAGAACACTGAAGCTTTCTTT
TRBD1 | TRBJ2-7 | few | TRBV5-4 | CASSKRDRAHEQYF | TGTGCCAGCAGCAAACGGGACAGGGCCCACGAGCAGTACTTC
- | TRBJ2-7 | once | TRBV5-1 | CASSLVGEQYF | TGCGCCAGCAGCTTGGTAGGCGAGCAGTACTTC
- | TRBJ2-3 | - | TRBV11-3 | CASSLGQVSEDTQYF | TGTGCCAGCAGCTTAGGTCAGGTTTCGGAAGATACGCAGTATTTT
TRBD1 | TRBJ1-6 | - | TRBV6-4 | CASSEGTGRGPLHF | TGTGCCAGCAGTGAGGGGACAGGAAGGGGGCCCCTCCACTTT
- | TRBJ2-7 | - | TRBV6-9 | CASSYHVGDVGHYEQYF | TGTGCCAGCAGTTATCACGTGGGAGACGTGGGGCATTACGAGCAGTACTTC
TRBD2 | TRBJ2-7 | - | TRBV4-1 | CASISGVASGTKDEQYF | TGCGCCAGCATATCGGGGGTGGCTAGCGGGACGAAGGACGAGCAGTACTTC
- | TRBJ1-1 | - | TRBV30 | CAWSPSGGTGTEAFF | TGTGCCTGGAGTCCTTCTGGGGGTACCGGCACTGAAGCTTTCTTT
- | TRBJ1-1 | - | TRBV5-1 | CASSTGTHGSEAFF | TGCGCCAGCAGCACGGGGACCCATGGCTCTGAAGCTTTCTTT
TRBD2 | TRBJ2-3 | - | TRBV9 | CASSAGLVIDTQYF | TGTGCCAGCAGCGCCGGACTAGTGATAGATACGCAGTATTTT
TRBD1 | TRBJ2-2 | - | TRBV15 | CATSWGQGGTGELFF | TGTGCCACCAGCTGGGGACAGGGCGGCACCGGGGAGCTGTTTTTT
- | TRBJ2-1 | - | TRBV11-1 | CASSLVPSDNEQFF | TGTGCCAGCAGCTTAGTCCCCTCGGACAATGAGCAGTTCTTC
- | TRBJ2-1 | - | TRBV7-2 | CASSNSLEQFF | TGTGCCAGCTCTAACAGCTTAGAGCAGTTCTTC
- | TRBJ1-6 | - | TRBV11-2 | CASSSTWDHSPLHF | TGTGCCAGCAGCTCCACCTGGGACCACTCACCCCTCCACTTT
- | TRBJ2-7 | - | TRBV5-1 | CASSLAASYEQYF | TGCGCCAGCAGCTTGGCGGCCTCCTACGAGCAGTACTTC
TRBD2 | TRBJ2-7 | once | TRBV28 | CASSFWSSGTPIHYEQYF | TGTGCCAGCAGTTTTTGGTCTAGCGGGACCCCAATCCACTACGAGCAGTACTTC
- | TRBJ2-7 | - | TRBV5-1 | CASAQGGGSSEQYF | TGCGCCAGCGCCCAGGGGGGTGGGTCTAGCGAGCAGTACTTC
- | TRBJ2-7 | few | TRBV10-1 | CASSEGGRAYEQYF | TGCGCCAGCAGTGAGGGGGGTAGGGCCTACGAGCAGTACTTC
TRBD1 | TRBJ2-7 | - | TRBV7-2 | CASSLDRASYEQYF | TGTGCCAGCAGCTTGGACAGGGCCTCCTACGAGCAGTACTTC
TRBD1 | TRBJ1-3 | - | TRBV6-5 | CATGEPGNTIYF | TGTGCGACAGGGGAACCGGGAAACACCATATATTTT
- | TRBJ1-1 | - | TRBV6-5 | CASSYSITGSRSEAFF | TGTGCCAGCAGTTACTCGATAACAGGGTCGAGGTCTGAAGCTTTCTTT
TRBD1 | TRBJ1-1 | - | TRBV18 | CASSATGGRSEAFF | TGTGCCAGCTCAGCGACAGGGGGGAGGTCTGAAGCTTTCTTT
TRBD2 | TRBJ2-5 | - | TRBV14 | CASSLGLAGRETQYF | TGTGCCAGCAGCCTGGGACTAGCGGGAAGAGAGACCCAGTACTTC
- | TRBJ2-5 | - | TRBV9 | CASSVTWLPQATQYF | TGTGCCAGCAGCGTAACATGGCTCCCCCAAGCGACCCAGTACTTC
- | TRBJ2-7 | - | TRBV27 | CASSLKGVGSYEQYF | TGTGCCAGCAGTTTAAAGGGGGTCGGTTCCTACGAGCAGTACTTC
- | TRBJ2-3 | - | TRBV5-1 | CASSSAGSNTDTQYF | TGCGCCAGCAGCTCGGCAGGTTCAAACACAGATACGCAGTATTTT